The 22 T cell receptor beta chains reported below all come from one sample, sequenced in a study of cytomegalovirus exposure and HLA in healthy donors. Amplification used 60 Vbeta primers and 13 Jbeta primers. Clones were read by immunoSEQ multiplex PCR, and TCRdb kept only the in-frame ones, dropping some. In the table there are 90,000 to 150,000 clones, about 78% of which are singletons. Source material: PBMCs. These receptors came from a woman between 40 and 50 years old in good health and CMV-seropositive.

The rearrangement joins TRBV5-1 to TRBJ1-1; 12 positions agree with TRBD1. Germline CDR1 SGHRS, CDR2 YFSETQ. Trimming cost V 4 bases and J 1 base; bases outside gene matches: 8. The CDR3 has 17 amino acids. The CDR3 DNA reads TGCGCCAGCAGCAAAGGGACAGGGGGCTTTGAGAACACTGAAGCTTTCTTT. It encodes CASSKGTGGFENTEAFF.

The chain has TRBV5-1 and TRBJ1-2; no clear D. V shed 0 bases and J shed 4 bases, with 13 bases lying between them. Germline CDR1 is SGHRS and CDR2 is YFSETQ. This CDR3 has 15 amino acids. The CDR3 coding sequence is TGCGCCAGCAGCTTGGACAAGATCTCGGGCTATGGCTACACCTTC. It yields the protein CASSLDKISGYGYTF.

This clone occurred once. CDR3 nucleotides: TGTGCCATCAGTGATGGTCCGGGAGAAGCTTTCTTT. Its translation is CAISDGPGEAFF. The rearrangement joins TRBV10-3 to TRBJ1-1; no reliable D call. V shed 3 bases and J shed 8 bases, with 10 bases lying between them. Germline assignment: CDR1 ENHRY and CDR2 SYGVKD. The CDR3 runs to 12 residues.

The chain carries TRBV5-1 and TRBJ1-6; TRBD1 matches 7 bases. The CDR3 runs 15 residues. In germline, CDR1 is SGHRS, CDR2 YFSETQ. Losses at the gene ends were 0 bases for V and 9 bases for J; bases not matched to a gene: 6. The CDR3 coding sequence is TGCGCCAGCAGCTTGGAGACAGGGCCCAGTTCACCCCTCCACTTT. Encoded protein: CASSLETGPSSPLHF.

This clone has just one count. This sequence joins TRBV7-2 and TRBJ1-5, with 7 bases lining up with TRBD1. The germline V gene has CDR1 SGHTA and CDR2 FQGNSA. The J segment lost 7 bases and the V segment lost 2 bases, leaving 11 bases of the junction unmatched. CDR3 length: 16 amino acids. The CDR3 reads CASSLTTGWGWQPQHF. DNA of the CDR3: TGTGCCAGCAGCTTAACGACAGGGTGGGGTTGGCAGCCCCAGCATTTT.

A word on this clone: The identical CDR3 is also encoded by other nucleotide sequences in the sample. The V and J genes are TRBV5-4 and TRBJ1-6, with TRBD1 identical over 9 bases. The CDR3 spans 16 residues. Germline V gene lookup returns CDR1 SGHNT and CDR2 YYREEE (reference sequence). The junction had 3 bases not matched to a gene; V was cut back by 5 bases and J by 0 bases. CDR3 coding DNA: TGTGCCAGCAGGGACAGGGGAAGCTCCTATAATTCACCCCTCCACTTT. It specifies CASRDRGSSYNSPLHF.

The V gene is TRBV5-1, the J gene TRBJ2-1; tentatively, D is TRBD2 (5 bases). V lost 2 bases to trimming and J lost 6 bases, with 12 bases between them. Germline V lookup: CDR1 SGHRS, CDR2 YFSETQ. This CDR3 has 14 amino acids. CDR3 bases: TGCGCCAGCAGCTTAGCGGTCCTCGGCAATGAGCAGTTCTTC. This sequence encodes CASSLAVLGNEQFF. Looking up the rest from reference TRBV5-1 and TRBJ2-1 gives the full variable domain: KAGVTQTPRYLIKTRGQQVTLSCSPISGHRSVSWYQQTPGQGLQFLFEYFSETQRNKGNFPGRFSGRQFSNSRSEMNVSTLELGDSALYLCASSLAVLGNEQFFGPGTRLTVL.

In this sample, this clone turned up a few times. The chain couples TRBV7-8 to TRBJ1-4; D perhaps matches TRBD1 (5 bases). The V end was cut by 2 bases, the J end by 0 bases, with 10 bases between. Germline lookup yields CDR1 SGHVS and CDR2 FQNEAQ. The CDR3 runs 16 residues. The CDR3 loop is CASSLNQGATNEKLFF. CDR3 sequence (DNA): TGTGCCAGCAGCTTAAATCAGGGCGCAACTAATGAAAAACTGTTTTTT.

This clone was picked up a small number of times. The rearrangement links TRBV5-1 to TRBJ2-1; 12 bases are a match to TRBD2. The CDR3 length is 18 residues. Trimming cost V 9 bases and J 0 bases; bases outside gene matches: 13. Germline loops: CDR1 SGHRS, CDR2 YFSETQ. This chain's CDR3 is CATKLGTSGLSSYNEQFF. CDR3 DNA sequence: TGCGCCACCAAACTCGGGACTAGCGGGTTAAGCTCCTACAATGAGCAGTTCTTC. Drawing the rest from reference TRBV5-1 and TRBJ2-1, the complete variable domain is KAGVTQTPRYLIKTRGQQVTLSCSPISGHRSVSWYQQTPGQGLQFLFEYFSETQRNKGNFPGRFSGRQFSNSRSEMNVSTLELGDSALYLCATKLGTSGLSSYNEQFFGPGTRLTVL.

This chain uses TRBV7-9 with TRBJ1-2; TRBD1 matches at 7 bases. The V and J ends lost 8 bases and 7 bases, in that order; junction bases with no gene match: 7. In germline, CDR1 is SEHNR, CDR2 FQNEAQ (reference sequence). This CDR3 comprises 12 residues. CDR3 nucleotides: TGTGCCAGCGCTGACAGGGCTGGTGGCTACACCTTC. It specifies CASADRAGGYTF.

CDR3 protein: CASSIVRGGREKLFF. The CDR3 DNA follows: TGTGCCAGTAGTATTGTCAGGGGTGGGCGTGAAAAACTGTTTTTT. The rearrangement joins TRBV19 to TRBJ1-4; a weak D match, TRBD1 (6 bases). From germline, CDR1 is LNHDA and CDR2 SQIVND (reference sequence). The CDR3 spans 15 residues. V was shortened by 3 bases and J by 7 bases, with 15 bases between the two germline ends.

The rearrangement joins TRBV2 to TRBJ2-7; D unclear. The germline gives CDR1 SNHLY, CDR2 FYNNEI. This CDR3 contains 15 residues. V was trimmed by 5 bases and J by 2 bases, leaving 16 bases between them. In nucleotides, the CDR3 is TGTGCCAGCAGTCAAAGCTTGTTGTCGGCCTACGAGCAGTACTTC. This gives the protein CASSQSLLSAYEQYF.

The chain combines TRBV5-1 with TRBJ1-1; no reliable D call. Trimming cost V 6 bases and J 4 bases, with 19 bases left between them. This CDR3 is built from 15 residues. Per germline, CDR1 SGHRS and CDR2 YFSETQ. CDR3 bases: TGCGCCAGCACTACACCTCTAGGCTTGTCCACTGAAGCTTTCTTT. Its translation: CASTTPLGLSTEAFF.

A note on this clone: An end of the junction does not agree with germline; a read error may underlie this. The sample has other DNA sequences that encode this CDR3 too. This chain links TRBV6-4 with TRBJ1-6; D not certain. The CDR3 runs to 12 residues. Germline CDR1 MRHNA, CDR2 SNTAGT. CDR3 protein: CASSDLDSPLHF. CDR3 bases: TGTGCAAGCAGTGACCTTGATTCACCCCTCCACTTT.

CDR3: CASSPRTTFPDTQYF. The CDR3 DNA reads TGTGCCAGCTCCCCCAGGACAACCTTCCCAGATACGCAGTATTTT. The chain has TRBV18 and TRBJ2-3; D might be TRBD1 (5 bases). Germline V gene data show CDR1 as KGHSH and CDR2 as LQKENI. V was pared by 6 bases and J by 4 bases, with 17 bases between. The CDR3 sequence is 15 residues long.

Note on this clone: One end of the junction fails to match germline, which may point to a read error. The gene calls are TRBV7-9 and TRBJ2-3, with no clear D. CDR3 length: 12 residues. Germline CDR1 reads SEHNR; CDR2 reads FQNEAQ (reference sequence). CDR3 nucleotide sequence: TGTTCCAGCAGCTTACACACAGATACGCAGTATTTT. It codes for CSSSLHTDTQYF.

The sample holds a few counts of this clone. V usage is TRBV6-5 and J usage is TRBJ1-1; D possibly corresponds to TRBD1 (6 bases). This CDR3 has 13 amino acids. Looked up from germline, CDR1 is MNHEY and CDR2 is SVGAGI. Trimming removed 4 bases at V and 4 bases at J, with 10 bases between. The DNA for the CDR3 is TGTGCCAGCAGTTCACAGGGTGGCACTGAAGCTTTCTTT. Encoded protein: CASSSQGGTEAFF.

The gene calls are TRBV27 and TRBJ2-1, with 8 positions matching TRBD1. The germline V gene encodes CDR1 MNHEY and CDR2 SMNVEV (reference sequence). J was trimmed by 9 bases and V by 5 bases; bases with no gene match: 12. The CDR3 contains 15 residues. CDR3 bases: TGTGCCAGCAGTGGGCTGGGGACAGGTGAACCTGAGCAGTTCTTC. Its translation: CASSGLGTGEPEQFF.

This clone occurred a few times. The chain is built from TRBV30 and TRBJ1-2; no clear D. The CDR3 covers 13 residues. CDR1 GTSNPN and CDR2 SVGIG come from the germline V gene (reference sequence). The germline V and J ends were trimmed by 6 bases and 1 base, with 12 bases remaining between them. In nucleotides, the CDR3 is TGTGCCTGCCCGGTACTAAATAACTATGGCTACACCTTC. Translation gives CACPVLNNYGYTF. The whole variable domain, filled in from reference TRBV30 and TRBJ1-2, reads SQTIHQWPATLVQPVGSPLSLECTVEGTSNPNLYWYRQAAGRGLQLLFYSVGIGQISSEVPQNLSASRPQDRQFILSSKKLLLSDSGFYLCACPVLNNYGYTFGSGTRLTVV.

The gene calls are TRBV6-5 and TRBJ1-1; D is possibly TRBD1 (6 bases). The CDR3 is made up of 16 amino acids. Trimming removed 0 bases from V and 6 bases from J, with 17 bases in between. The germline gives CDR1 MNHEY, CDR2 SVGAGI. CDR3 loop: CASSYSRGLILSEAFF. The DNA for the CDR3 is TGTGCCAGCAGTTACTCGAGGGGGTTGATTTTGTCTGAAGCTTTCTTT.

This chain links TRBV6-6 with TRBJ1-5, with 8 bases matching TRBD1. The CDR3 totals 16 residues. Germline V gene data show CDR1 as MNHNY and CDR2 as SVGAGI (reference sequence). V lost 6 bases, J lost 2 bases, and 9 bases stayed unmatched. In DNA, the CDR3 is TGTGCCAGCAGGGACTACAGGGGGGAGGGCAATCAGCCCCAGCATTTT. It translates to CASRDYRGEGNQPQHF.

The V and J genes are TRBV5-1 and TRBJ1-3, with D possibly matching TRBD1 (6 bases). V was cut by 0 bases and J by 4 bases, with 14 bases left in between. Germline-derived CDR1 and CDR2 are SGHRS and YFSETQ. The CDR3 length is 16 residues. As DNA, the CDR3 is TGCGCCAGCAGCTTGGTTGATCAGGGGTCCGGAAACACCATATATTTT. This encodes CASSLVDQGSGNTIYF.